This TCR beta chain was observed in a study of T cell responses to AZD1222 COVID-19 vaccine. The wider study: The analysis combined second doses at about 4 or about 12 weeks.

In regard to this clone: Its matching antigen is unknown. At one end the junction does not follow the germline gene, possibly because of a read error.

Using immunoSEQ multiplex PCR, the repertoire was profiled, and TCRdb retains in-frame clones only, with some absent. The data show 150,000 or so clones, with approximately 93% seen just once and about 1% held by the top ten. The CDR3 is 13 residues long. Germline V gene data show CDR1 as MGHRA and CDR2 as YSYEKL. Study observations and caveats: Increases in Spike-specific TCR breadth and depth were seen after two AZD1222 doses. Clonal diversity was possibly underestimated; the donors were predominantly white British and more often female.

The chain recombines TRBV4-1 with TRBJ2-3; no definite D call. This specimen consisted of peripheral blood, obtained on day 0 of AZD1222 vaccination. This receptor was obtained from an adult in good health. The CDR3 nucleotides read TGCGCCCGCAGCCCGCCGGGCACAGATACGCAGTATTTT. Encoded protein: CARSPPGTDTQYF.